This TCR beta chain is drawn from a study of prognosis after radiotherapy for stage I lung cancer. Background on the study: Some 14 of the patients were found to have newly diagnosed primary stage I lung tumors, and four to six were living with oligometastatic NSCLC after surgical resection of the primary tumor. Broader study findings: In patients who developed distant metastases, Shannon entropy measured after stereotactic body radiation therapy was lower, and baseline Shannon entropy was not associated with metastases.

This clonotype has more than one count but fewer than ten. Its target is unknown. Germline V gene lookup returns CDR1 ENHRY and CDR2 SYGVKD. CDR3 length: 13 amino acids. V was cut by 4 bases and J by 9 bases, with 15 bases left in between. CDR3 of TCR beta was amplified from genomic DNA via a two-round multiplex PCR. Amplification during the initial PCR round employed primers specific to each TRBV and TRBJ gene. One entry per CDR3 protein results from TCRdb running MiXCR on the multiplex PCR reads. The sample contains some 8,500 distinct CDR3 sequences, 62% of which appear only once. The sequence was collected from a donor at least 50 years old with non-small cell lung cancer. Here the sequenced sample was PBMCs, taken before or after stereotactic body radiation therapy (not recorded which). This chain uses TRBV10-3 with TRBJ1-2; D not certain. The CDR3 region is CAISGEGEVSYTF. The CDR3 DNA reads TGTGCCATCAGTGGGGAAGGAGAAGTCAGCTACACCTTC.